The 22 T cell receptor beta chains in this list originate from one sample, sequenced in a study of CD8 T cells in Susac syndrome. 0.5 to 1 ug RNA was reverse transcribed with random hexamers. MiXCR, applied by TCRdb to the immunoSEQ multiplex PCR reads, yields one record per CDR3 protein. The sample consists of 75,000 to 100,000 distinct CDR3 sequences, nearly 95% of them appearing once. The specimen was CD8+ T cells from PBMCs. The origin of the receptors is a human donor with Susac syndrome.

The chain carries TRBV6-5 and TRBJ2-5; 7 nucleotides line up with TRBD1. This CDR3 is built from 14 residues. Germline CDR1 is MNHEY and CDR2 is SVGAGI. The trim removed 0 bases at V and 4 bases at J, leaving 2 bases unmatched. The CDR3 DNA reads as TGTGCCAGCAGTTACTCGACAGGGCCAGAGACCCAGTACTTC. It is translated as CASSYSTGPETQYF.

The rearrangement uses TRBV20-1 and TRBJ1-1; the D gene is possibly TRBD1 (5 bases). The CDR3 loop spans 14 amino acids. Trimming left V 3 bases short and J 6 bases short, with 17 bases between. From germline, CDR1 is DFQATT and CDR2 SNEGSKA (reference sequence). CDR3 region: CSARAGGDSSEAFF. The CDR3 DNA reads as TGCAGTGCTAGGGCCGGGGGGGATTCCTCTGAAGCTTTCTTT.

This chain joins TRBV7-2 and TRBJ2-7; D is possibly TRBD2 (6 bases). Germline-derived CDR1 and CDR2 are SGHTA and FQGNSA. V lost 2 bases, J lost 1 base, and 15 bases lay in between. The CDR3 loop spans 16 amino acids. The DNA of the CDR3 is TGTGCCAGCAGCTTACTACCCCGGGACTTTTCCTACGAGCAGTACTTC. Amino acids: CASSLLPRDFSYEQYF.

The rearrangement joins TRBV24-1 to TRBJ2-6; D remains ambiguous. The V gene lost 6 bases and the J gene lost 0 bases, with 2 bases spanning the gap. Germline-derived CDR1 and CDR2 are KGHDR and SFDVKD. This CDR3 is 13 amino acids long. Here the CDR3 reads CATSFSGANVLTF. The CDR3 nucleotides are TGTGCCACCAGTTTCTCTGGGGCCAACGTCCTGACTTTC.

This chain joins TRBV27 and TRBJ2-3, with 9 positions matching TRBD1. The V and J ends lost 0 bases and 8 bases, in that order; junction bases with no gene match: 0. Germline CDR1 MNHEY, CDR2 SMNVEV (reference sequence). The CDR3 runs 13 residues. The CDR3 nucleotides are TGTGCCAGCAGTTTATCGGGACAGGGTACGCAGTATTTT. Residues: CASSLSGQGTQYF.

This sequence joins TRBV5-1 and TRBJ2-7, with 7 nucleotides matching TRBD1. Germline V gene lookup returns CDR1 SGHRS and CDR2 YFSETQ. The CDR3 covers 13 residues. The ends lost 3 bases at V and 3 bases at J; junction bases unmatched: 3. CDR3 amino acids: CASSWGQNYEQYF. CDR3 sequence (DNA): TGCGCCAGCAGCTGGGGACAGAACTACGAGCAGTACTTC. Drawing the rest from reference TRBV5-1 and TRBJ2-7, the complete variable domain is KAGVTQTPRYLIKTRGQQVTLSCSPISGHRSVSWYQQTPGQGLQFLFEYFSETQRNKGNFPGRFSGRQFSNSRSEMNVSTLELGDSALYLCASSWGQNYEQYFGPGTRLTVT.

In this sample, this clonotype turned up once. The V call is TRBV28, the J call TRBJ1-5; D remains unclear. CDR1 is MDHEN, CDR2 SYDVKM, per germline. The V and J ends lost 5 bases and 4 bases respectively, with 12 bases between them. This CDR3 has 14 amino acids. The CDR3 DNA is TGTGCCAGCAGTCCCACGGCTCCTAATCAGCCCCAGCATTTT. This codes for CASSPTAPNQPQHF. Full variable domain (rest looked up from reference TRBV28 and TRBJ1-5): DVKVTQSSRYLVKRTGEKVFLECVQDMDHENMFWYRQDPGLGLRLIYFSYDVKMKEKGDIPEGYSVSREKKERFSLILESASTNQTSMYLCASSPTAPNQPQHFGDGTRLSIL.

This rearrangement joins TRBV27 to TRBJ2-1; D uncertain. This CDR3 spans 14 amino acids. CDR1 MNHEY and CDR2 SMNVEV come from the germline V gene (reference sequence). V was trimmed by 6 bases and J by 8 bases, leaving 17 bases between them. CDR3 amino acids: CASSPTATWDEQFF. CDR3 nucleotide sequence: TGTGCCAGCAGCCCAACCGCTACTTGGGATGAGCAGTTCTTC.

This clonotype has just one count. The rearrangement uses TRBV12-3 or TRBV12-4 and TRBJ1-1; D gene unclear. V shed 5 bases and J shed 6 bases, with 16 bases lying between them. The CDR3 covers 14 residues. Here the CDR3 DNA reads TGTGCCAGCAGTCCCTCGATAGATTTAGCTGAAGCTTTCTTT. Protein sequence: CASSPSIDLAEAFF.

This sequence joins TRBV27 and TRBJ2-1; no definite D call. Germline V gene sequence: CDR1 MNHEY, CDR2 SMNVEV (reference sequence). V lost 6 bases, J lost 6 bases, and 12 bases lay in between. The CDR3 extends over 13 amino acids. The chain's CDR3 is CASSLSTGNEQFF. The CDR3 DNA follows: TGTGCCAGCAGCCTTAGCACGGGCAATGAGCAGTTCTTC.

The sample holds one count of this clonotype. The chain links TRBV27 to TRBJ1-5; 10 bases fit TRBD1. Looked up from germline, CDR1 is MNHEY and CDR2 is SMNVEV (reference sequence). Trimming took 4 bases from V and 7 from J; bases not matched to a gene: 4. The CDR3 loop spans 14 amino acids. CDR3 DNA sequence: TGTGCCAGCAGTTGGGACAGGGGCGGACAGCCCCAGCATTTT. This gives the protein CASSWDRGGQPQHF.

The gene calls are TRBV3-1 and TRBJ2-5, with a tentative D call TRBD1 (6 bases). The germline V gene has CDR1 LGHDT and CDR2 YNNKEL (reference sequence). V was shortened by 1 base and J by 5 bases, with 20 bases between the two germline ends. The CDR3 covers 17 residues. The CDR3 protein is CASSQAHRVGSWETQYF. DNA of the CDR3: TGTGCCAGCAGCCAAGCCCACAGGGTAGGGTCGTGGGAGACCCAGTACTTC.

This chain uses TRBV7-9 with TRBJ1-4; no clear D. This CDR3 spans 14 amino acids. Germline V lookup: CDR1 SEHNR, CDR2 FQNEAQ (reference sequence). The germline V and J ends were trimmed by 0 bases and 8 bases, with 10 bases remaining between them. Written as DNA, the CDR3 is TGTGCCAGCAGCTTAGCCCGACCTGGGGAAAAACTGTTTTTT. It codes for CASSLARPGEKLFF.

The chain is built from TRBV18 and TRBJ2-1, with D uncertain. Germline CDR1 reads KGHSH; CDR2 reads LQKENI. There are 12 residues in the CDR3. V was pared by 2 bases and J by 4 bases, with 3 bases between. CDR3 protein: CASSPDYNEQFF. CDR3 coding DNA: TGTGCCAGCTCACCAGATTACAATGAGCAGTTCTTC. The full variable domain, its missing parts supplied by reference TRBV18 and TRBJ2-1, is NAGVMQNPRHLVRRRGQEARLRCSPMKGHSHVYWYRQLPEEGLKFMVYLQKENIIDESGMPKERFSAEFPKEGPSILRIQQVVRGDSAAYFCASSPDYNEQFFGPGTRLTVL.

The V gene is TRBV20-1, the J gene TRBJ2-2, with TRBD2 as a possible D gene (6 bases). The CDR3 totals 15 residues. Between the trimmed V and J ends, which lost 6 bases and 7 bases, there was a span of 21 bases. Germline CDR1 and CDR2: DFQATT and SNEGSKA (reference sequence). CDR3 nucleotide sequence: TGCAGTGCGGAGAAGGCCGGGAGTGCGGGCGGGGAGCTGTTTTTT. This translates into CSAEKAGSAGGELFF.

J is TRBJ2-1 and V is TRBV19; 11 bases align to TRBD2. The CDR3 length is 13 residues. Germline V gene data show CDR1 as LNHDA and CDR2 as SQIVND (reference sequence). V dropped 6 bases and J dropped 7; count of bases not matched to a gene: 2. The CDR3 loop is CASSTSGRNEQFF. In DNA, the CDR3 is TGTGCCAGTAGCACTAGCGGGAGAAATGAGCAGTTCTTC.

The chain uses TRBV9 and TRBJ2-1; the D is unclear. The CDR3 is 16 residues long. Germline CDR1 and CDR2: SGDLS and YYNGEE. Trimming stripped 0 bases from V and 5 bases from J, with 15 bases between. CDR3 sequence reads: CASSVEIGYLDNEQFF. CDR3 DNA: TGTGCCAGCAGCGTAGAGATAGGGTACCTAGACAATGAGCAGTTCTTC. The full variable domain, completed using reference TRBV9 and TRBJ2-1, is DSGVTQTPKHLITATGQRVTLRCSPRSGDLSVYWYQQSLDQGLQFLIQYYNGEERAKGNILERFSAQQFPDLHSELNLSSLELGDSALYFCASSVEIGYLDNEQFFGPGTRLTVL.

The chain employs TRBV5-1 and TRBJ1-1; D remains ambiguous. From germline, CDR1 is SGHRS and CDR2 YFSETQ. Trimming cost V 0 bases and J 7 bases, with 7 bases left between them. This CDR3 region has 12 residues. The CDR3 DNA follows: TGCGCCAGCAGCTTGGCTGCAAATGAAGCTTTCTTT. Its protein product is CASSLAANEAFF.

DNA of the CDR3: TGTGCCAGTAGTTCAGGGGGAGGCTACACCTTC. Amino acids: CASSSGGGYTF. The V call is TRBV19, the J call TRBJ1-2; 7 positions agree with TRBD1. Germline CDR1 and CDR2: LNHDA and SQIVND (reference sequence). The CDR3 spans 11 residues. The V and J ends lost 5 bases and 8 bases, in that order; junction bases with no gene match: 2.

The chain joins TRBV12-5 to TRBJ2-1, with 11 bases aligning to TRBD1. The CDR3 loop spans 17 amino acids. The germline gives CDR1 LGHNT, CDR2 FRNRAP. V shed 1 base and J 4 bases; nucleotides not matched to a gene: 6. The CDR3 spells CASGLASRDRGYNEQFF. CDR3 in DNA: TGTGCTAGTGGTTTGGCGTCCCGGGACAGGGGGTACAATGAGCAGTTCTTC.

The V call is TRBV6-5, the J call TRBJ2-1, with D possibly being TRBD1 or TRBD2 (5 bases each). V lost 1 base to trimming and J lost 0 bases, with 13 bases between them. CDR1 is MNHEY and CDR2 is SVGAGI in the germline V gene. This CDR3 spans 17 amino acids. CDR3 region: CASSYLIAGSSYNEQFF. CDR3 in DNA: TGTGCCAGCAGTTACTTAATTGCAGGGAGCTCCTACAATGAGCAGTTCTTC.

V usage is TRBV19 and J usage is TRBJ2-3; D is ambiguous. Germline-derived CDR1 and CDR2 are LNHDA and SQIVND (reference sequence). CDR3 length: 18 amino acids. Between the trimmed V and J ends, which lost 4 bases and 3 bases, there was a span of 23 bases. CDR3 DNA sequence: TGTGCCAGTAGTACTCGTCAAGGTCGACCGTATAGTACAGATACGCAGTATTTT. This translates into CASSTRQGRPYSTDTQYF.